The 29 T cell receptor beta chains in this list originate from one sample, sequenced in a study of shared clonotypes between healthy human individuals. Measured with immunoSEQ multiplex PCR; TCRdb has only the in-frame clones, and not every one. Of some 2 million clones in the sample, about 94% are singletons; the top ten hold 0.9% to 1.5%. Naive CD8 cells were CD45RO-negative, positively selected for CCR7, excluding terminally differentiated effector memory CD45RA+ cells. Sequenced: naive CD8+ T cells sorted from blood. The receptors were gathered from a man between 18 and 35 years old in good health.

The V gene is TRBV27, the J gene TRBJ2-7; 13 bases align to TRBD2. There are 17 residues in the CDR3. CDR1 is MNHEY, CDR2 SMNVEV, per germline (reference sequence). V was pared by 3 bases and J by 3 bases, with 8 bases of the junction left unmatched. The CDR3 reads CASSFIRTSGSIYEQYF. CDR3 sequence (DNA): TGTGCCAGCAGTTTCATCCGGACTAGCGGGAGTATCTACGAGCAGTACTTC.

The V call is TRBV2, the J call TRBJ2-1, with TRBD2 matching 9 bases. CDR1 SNHLY and CDR2 FYNNEI come from the germline V gene. The CDR3 has 16 amino acids. Trimming cost V 6 bases and J 7 bases; bases outside gene matches: 13. The CDR3 DNA sequence: TGTGCCAGCAGCGGCGGGACTAGCTCCCGAGGGAATGAGCAGTTCTTC. It translates to CASSGGTSSRGNEQFF.

The chain joins TRBV6-6 to TRBJ2-5; D call uncertain. V shed 5 bases and J shed 2 bases, with 0 bases lying between them. CDR1 and CDR2 (germline): MNHNY, SVGAGI (reference sequence). This CDR3 has 10 residues. CDR3 in DNA: TGTGCCAGCAGTCAAGAGACCCAGTACTTC. Amino acids: CASSQETQYF.

The rearrangement joins TRBV11-3 to TRBJ2-7, with 9 bases aligning to TRBD1. Trimming at V came to 5 bases and at J to 2 bases, leaving 4 bases not matched to a gene. The CDR3 extends over 14 amino acids. Germline V lookup: CDR1 SGHNT, CDR2 YENEEA. The CDR3 DNA is TGTGCCAGCAGCCGGACAGGGGAGACCTACGAGCAGTACTTC. As protein: CASSRTGETYEQYF.

Concerning this clone itself: The same CDR3 arises from other DNA sequences in this sample as well. V and J are TRBV4-1 and TRBJ1-1; 7 positions agree with TRBD1. Per the germline V gene, CDR1 is MGHRA and CDR2 is YSYEKL. This CDR3 spans 14 amino acids. The V segment lost 6 bases and the J segment 4 bases; nucleotides outside the gene matches: 8. CDR3 sequence (DNA): TGCGCCAGCAGTCCCAGACAGGGAGGCACTGAAGCTTTCTTT. This codes for CASSPRQGGTEAFF.

Concerning this clone: The sample contains more than one DNA sequence encoding this CDR3. V gene TRBV4-1 combines with J gene TRBJ2-7; D is perhaps TRBD1 (6 bases). The V and J ends lost 1 base and 2 bases respectively, with 9 bases between them. The germline CDR1 and CDR2 sequences are MGHRA and YSYEKL. This CDR3 is built from 14 residues. Here the CDR3 DNA reads TGCGCCAGCAGCCAAGTCCAGGGGACCTACGAGCAGTACTTC. As protein: CASSQVQGTYEQYF.

In its sample, this clone was seen once. The V gene is TRBV7-2, the J gene TRBJ2-2, with a possible D match to TRBD2 (6 bases). Germline CDR1 and CDR2: SGHTA and FQGNSA. The germline V and J ends were trimmed by 5 bases and 0 bases, with 13 bases remaining between them. The CDR3 has 16 residues. CDR3 bases: TGTGCCAGCAGCCCTAGCGCGAGGACGAACACCGGGGAGCTGTTTTTT. Amino acid sequence: CASSPSARTNTGELFF.

The chain carries TRBV21-1 and TRBJ1-2; TRBD1 was called by the table and not checked on the DNA. TRBV21-1 is recorded as a pseudogene. This CDR3 contains 17 residues. CDR3 DNA: TGTGCCAGCAGCAAACCCCGTCCTAGACAGGATAACTATGGCTACACCTTC. It translates to CASSKPRPRQDNYGYTF.

The chain is built from TRBV5-5 and TRBJ2-7, with 12 bases aligning to TRBD2. With 4 bases clipped from V and 3 bases from J, the junction kept 5 bases outside the gene matches. Germline CDR1 reads SGHKS; CDR2 reads YYEKEE (reference sequence). The length of the CDR3 is 15 residues. CDR3: CASSLWTSGDYEQYF. In DNA, the CDR3 is TGTGCCAGCAGCCTCTGGACTAGCGGGGACTACGAGCAGTACTTC.

The rearrangement joins TRBV13 to TRBJ2-2; TRBD1 matches at 11 bases. The length of the CDR3 is 15 residues. Germline trimming cut 3 bases from V and 4 bases from J; bases unmatched to any gene: 1. CDR1 PRHDT and CDR2 FYEKMQ come from the germline V gene (reference sequence). CDR3 DNA: TGTGCCAGCAGCTTCGGGACAGGGGGCACCGGGGAGCTGTTTTTT. Translation: CASSFGTGGTGELFF.

The chain recombines TRBV5-4 with TRBJ2-7; no firm D call. V shed 1 base and J shed 4 bases, with 12 bases lying between them. The CDR3 extends over 14 amino acids. CDR1 is SGHNT and CDR2 is YYREEE in the germline V gene (reference sequence). Written as DNA, the CDR3 is TGTGCCAGCAGCTTGTCGGCCGCCGGGTACGAGCAGTACTTC. The encoded protein is CASSLSAAGYEQYF. The entire variable domain, with the rest obtained from reference TRBV5-4 and TRBJ2-7, is as follows: ETGVTQSPTHLIKTRGQQVTLRCSSQSGHNTVSWYQQALGQGPQFIFQYYREEENGRGNFPPRFSGLQFPNYSSELNVNALELDDSALYLCASSLSAAGYEQYFGPGTRLTVT.

V usage is TRBV7-8 and J usage is TRBJ2-1; D is perhaps TRBD1 or TRBD2 (5 bases each). Germline CDR1 SGHVS, CDR2 FQNEAQ. Trimming pared 4 bases from V and 8 bases from J, leaving 24 bases between. CDR3 length: 17 residues. This CDR3 is CASSSTGTPGWYHEQFF. The CDR3 coding sequence is TGTGCCAGCAGCTCGACCGGGACCCCAGGGTGGTACCATGAGCAGTTCTTC.

The chain uses TRBV11-2 and TRBJ2-3; 7 nucleotides agree with TRBD2. Germline V lookup: CDR1 SGHAT, CDR2 FQNNGV. This CDR3 has 15 amino acids. The V and J ends lost 5 bases and 5 bases, in that order; junction bases with no gene match: 10. Here the CDR3 reads CASSLTGIAGDTQYF. The CDR3, as DNA: TGTGCCAGCAGCCTTACGGGGATAGCGGGAGATACGCAGTATTTT.

This chain links TRBV4-1 with TRBJ1-5; D is unclear. The V gene lost 4 bases and the J gene lost 4 bases, with 11 bases spanning the gap. The length of the CDR3 is 14 residues. Germline V gives CDR1 MGHRA, CDR2 YSYEKL. The CDR3 is CASSLGKFNQPQHF. The CDR3 DNA is TGCGCCAGCAGCCTGGGAAAATTTAATCAGCCCCAGCATTTT.

The chain couples TRBV11-3 to TRBJ1-5; D unresolved. Germline V CDR1 and CDR2: SGHNT, YENEEA. V gave up 0 bases and J gave up 7 bases, with 13 bases separating them. This CDR3 has 15 residues. The CDR3 region has the DNA TGTGCCAGCAGCTTAGAATTTGGCAATAGGCAGCCCCAGCATTTT. Amino acids: CASSLEFGNRQPQHF. Based on the CDR3 plus reference TRBV11-3 and TRBJ1-5, the full variable domain is EAGVVQSPRYKIIEKKQPVAFWCNPISGHNTLYWYLQNLGQGPELLIRYENEEAVDDSQLPKDRFSAERLKGVDSTLKIQPAELGDSAVYLCASSLEFGNRQPQHFGDGTRLSIL.

This chain connects TRBV5-1 to TRBJ2-5; no clear D. V lost 3 bases to trimming and J lost 9 bases, with 27 bases between them. Germline values: CDR1 SGHRS, CDR2 YFSETQ. CDR3 length equals 17 residues. The CDR3 DNA reads as TGCGCCAGCAGCTATCGGCCCGGAGAAATGCCCTCGGGCGCCCAGTACTTC. Amino acids: CASSYRPGEMPSGAQYF. Together with reference TRBV5-1 and TRBJ2-5, the CDR3 gives the full variable domain: KAGVTQTPRYLIKTRGQQVTLSCSPISGHRSVSWYQQTPGQGLQFLFEYFSETQRNKGNFPGRFSGRQFSNSRSEMNVSTLELGDSALYLCASSYRPGEMPSGAQYFGPGTRLLVL.

Of note for this clone: This sample includes further DNA sequences coding for the same CDR3. The rearrangement uses TRBV7-9 and TRBJ2-5, with D possibly TRBD1 on 5 matching bases. Germline loops: CDR1 SEHNR, CDR2 FQNEAQ (reference sequence). This CDR3 comprises 13 residues. Trimming removed 5 bases from V and 5 bases from J, with 12 bases in between. In DNA, the CDR3 is TGTGCCAGCAGCCAAGCAGGGCAGGAGACCCAGTACTTC. Its protein product is CASSQAGQETQYF.

The chain uses TRBV6-5 and TRBJ2-5; D remains unclear. With 4 bases removed from V and 5 bases from J, the gap between germline ends came to 17 bases. In germline, CDR1 is MNHEY, CDR2 SVGAGI. CDR3 length equals 15 residues. DNA for the CDR3: TGTGCCAGCAGTTCCTTCTCGCATGACGACGAGACCCAGTACTTC. Amino acids: CASSSFSHDDETQYF.

The chain has TRBV18 and TRBJ1-2, with TRBD1 identical over 9 bases. The length of the CDR3 is 14 residues. The V gene's germline CDR1 is KGHSH and CDR2 LQKENI. The junction had 4 bases not matched to a gene; V was cut back by 0 bases and J by 8 bases. CDR3 residues: CASSPPGTGMGYTF. CDR3 nucleotides: TGTGCCAGCTCACCACCGGGGACAGGGATGGGCTACACCTTC.

This clone occurred a few times. Other nucleotide sequences from this sample produce the same CDR3. The chain employs TRBV6-5 and TRBJ1-1; the D gene is possibly TRBD1 (6 bases). Germline values: CDR1 MNHEY, CDR2 SVGAGI. V was trimmed by 6 bases and J by 0 bases, leaving 14 bases between them. The CDR3 spans 15 residues. The chain's CDR3 is CASSLDSLMNTEAFF. The CDR3 DNA reads as TGTGCCAGCAGCCTGGACAGCCTCATGAACACTGAAGCTTTCTTT.

The gene calls are TRBV6-5 and TRBJ2-2; unclear D gene. The CDR3 extends over 14 amino acids. The germline gives CDR1 MNHEY, CDR2 SVGAGI. The V end lost 0 bases, the J end lost 3 bases, and 5 bases lay between the germline ends. The CDR3 coding sequence is TGTGCCAGCAGTTACTCGCAGTACACCGGGGAGCTGTTTTTT. Translating gives CASSYSQYTGELFF.

Regarding this clone: The sample carries other DNA sequences with the same CDR3. The chain recombines TRBV10-2 with TRBJ2-7, with D hard to call. This CDR3 contains 13 residues. V dropped 3 bases and J dropped 2 bases, with 8 bases sitting between them. Germline V gene data show CDR1 as WSHSY and CDR2 as SAAADI. CDR3 sequence reads: CASSDGLPYEQYF. The CDR3 coding sequence is TGCGCCAGCAGTGACGGGTTACCCTACGAGCAGTACTTC.

V gene TRBV5-1 combines with J gene TRBJ1-1, with D maybe TRBD1 (5 bases). Per the germline V gene, CDR1 is SGHRS and CDR2 is YFSETQ. There are 15 residues in the CDR3. The V end lost 0 bases, the J end lost 0 bases, and 9 bases lay between the germline ends. CDR3 loop: CASSLEGTVNTEAFF. The CDR3 DNA follows: TGCGCCAGCAGCTTGGAGGGGACCGTGAACACTGAAGCTTTCTTT.

V gene TRBV9 combines with J gene TRBJ2-5; possible D gene TRBD1, 6 bases. V was shortened by 3 bases and J by 2 bases, with 14 bases between the two germline ends. The CDR3 has 15 residues. The germline gives CDR1 SGDLS, CDR2 YYNGEE. The CDR3 loop reads CASSDLGGSQETQYF. CDR3 bases: TGTGCCAGCAGCGATCTTGGGGGCAGTCAAGAGACCCAGTACTTC.

The CDR3 coding sequence is TGTGCCAGCACCACTAGGACAGGGAAAGGAGAGACCCAGTACTTC. This translates into CASTTRTGKGETQYF. V gene TRBV21-1 combines with J gene TRBJ2-5; the table's D call of TRBD1 was not tested on the DNA. TRBV21-1 is shown as a pseudogene. CDR3 length equals 15 residues.

The rearrangement links TRBV5-1 to TRBJ2-5, with 7 bases identical to TRBD1. This CDR3 is 16 amino acids long. Germline-derived CDR1 and CDR2 are SGHRS and YFSETQ. Trimming at V came to 6 bases and at J to 4 bases, leaving 15 bases not matched to a gene. The CDR3 DNA reads TGCGCCAGCACCCAAGAGGGGGCGCTTATTCGAGAGACCCAGTACTTC. Its protein is CASTQEGALIRETQYF.

The genes are TRBV11-2 and TRBJ1-1; D might be TRBD1 (5 bases). V lost 0 bases, J lost 0 bases, and 14 bases lay in between. The germline V gene encodes CDR1 SGHAT and CDR2 FQNNGV. The CDR3 extends over 17 amino acids. The CDR3: CASSLDRMGGLNTEAFF. CDR3 coding DNA: TGTGCCAGCAGCTTAGATCGAATGGGGGGTTTGAACACTGAAGCTTTCTTT.

The chain joins TRBV7-2 to TRBJ2-1, with 11 bases lining up with TRBD2. The CDR3 sequence is 16 residues long. Germline CDR1 reads SGHTA; CDR2 reads FQGNSA. The trim removed 6 bases at V and 0 bases at J, leaving 4 bases unmatched. CDR3 coding DNA: TGTGCCAGCAGGGGGACTAGCGGTTACTCCTACAATGAGCAGTTCTTC. Translation gives CASRGTSGYSYNEQFF.

The V and J genes are TRBV5-6 and TRBJ2-3; D is uncertain. Per germline, CDR1 SGHDT and CDR2 YYEEEE. Trimming cost V 4 bases and J 2 bases, with 5 bases left between them. The CDR3 contains 12 residues. CDR3 sequence (DNA): TGTGCCAGCAGCCCTTACACAGATACGCAGTATTTT. Its translation: CASSPYTDTQYF.